This is a list of T cell receptor beta chains from one sample in a study of PD-1 blockade in classical Hodgkin lymphoma. Libraries were prepared by immunoSEQ multiplex PCR; TCRdb keeps only in-frame clonotypes and omits some of them. The table records under 95,000 clones, just over 90% of them present only once. The sample in question was peripheral blood mononuclear cells (PBMCs), obtained at baseline. These TCRs come from a human donor with classical Hodgkin lymphoma. CDR3s include the opening cysteine and the closing phenylalanine or tryptophan. Each record gives: V gene, J gene, clone size, CDR3 protein. A clone size is listed for some rows: how often the clone was seen (once, few, many), or a class if it is expanded.

v_gene: TRBV29-1
j_gene: TRBJ1-2
abundance: .
CDR3aa: CSVTQGTDGYTF

v_gene: TRBV7-2
j_gene: TRBJ2-3
abundance: .
CDR3aa: CASSSGTATDTQYF

v_gene: TRBV4-1
j_gene: TRBJ2-1
abundance: .
CDR3aa: CASSQASGGNEQFF

v_gene: TRBV27
j_gene: TRBJ2-7
abundance: .
CDR3aa: CASRGVGYEQYF

v_gene: TRBV7-3
j_gene: TRBJ2-3
abundance: .
CDR3aa: CASSLGDRAGGHTDTQYF

v_gene: TRBV5-1
j_gene: TRBJ1-4
abundance: .
CDR3aa: CASSSQGTNEKLFF

v_gene: TRBV30
j_gene: TRBJ1-4
abundance: once
CDR3aa: CAWSVGQGPNEKLFF

v_gene: TRBV30
j_gene: TRBJ1-5
abundance: .
CDR3aa: CAWSTGQGNQPQHF

v_gene: TRBV6-5
j_gene: TRBJ1-2
abundance: .
CDR3aa: CASSYTYGQGLYGYTF

v_gene: TRBV28
j_gene: TRBJ2-7
abundance: .
CDR3aa: CASSLTSYEQYF

v_gene: TRBV7-8
j_gene: TRBJ2-3
abundance: .
CDR3aa: CASHPRESDTQYF

v_gene: TRBV30
j_gene: TRBJ2-5
abundance: .
CDR3aa: CAWTPGRVGQETQYF

v_gene: TRBV30
j_gene: TRBJ1-1
abundance: .
CDR3aa: CAWSVPPMNTEAFF

v_gene: TRBV6-5
j_gene: TRBJ2-2
abundance: once
CDR3aa: CASSYRRTTGELFF

v_gene: TRBV6-4
j_gene: TRBJ2-1
abundance: few
CDR3aa: CASSGPGAKPSEQFF

v_gene: TRBV10-3
j_gene: TRBJ1-1
abundance: .
CDR3aa: CAISAQQGGLVEAFF

v_gene: TRBV7-9
j_gene: TRBJ2-7
abundance: .
CDR3aa: CASSLVYSDSYEQYF

v_gene: TRBV11-2
j_gene: TRBJ1-5
abundance: .
CDR3aa: CASSQSGLGGNQPQHF

v_gene: TRBV19
j_gene: TRBJ2-1
abundance: .
CDR3aa: CASSLLAGGIPHIYNEQFF

v_gene: TRBV9
j_gene: TRBJ1-1
abundance: .
CDR3aa: CASSVAGGAGNTEAFF

v_gene: TRBV2
j_gene: TRBJ1-6
abundance: once
CDR3aa: CASSGGPYNSPLHF

v_gene: TRBV5-1
j_gene: TRBJ2-3
abundance: .
CDR3aa: CASKKQGTDTQYF

v_gene: TRBV2
j_gene: TRBJ1-5
abundance: .
CDR3aa: CASREEGDQPQHF

v_gene: TRBV7-6
j_gene: TRBJ2-7
abundance: .
CDR3aa: CASSRIHEQYF

v_gene: TRBV9
j_gene: TRBJ2-3
abundance: .
CDR3aa: CASSPRGGDRGSDTQYF

v_gene: TRBV30
j_gene: TRBJ2-2
abundance: .
CDR3aa: CAWSHANTGELFF